This entry lists 8 T cell receptor beta chains sequenced from one sample in a study of graft-versus-host responses after intestinal transplantation. These receptors lack a known antigen. The assay was immunoSEQ multiplex PCR, and TCRdb's table has in-frame clones only and misses some. The sample holds 80,000 to 95,000 clones, 88% seen once. Sequencing used unstimulated CD4+ T cells sorted from spleen or lymph node cells, obtained before transplant. These receptors originate from a human donor who was the organ donor for an intestinal transplant.

The chain carries TRBV28 and TRBJ2-1; 8 bases align to TRBD2. The ends lost 8 bases at V and 7 bases at J; junction bases unmatched: 10. This CDR3 contains 14 residues. CDR1 and CDR2 (germline): MDHEN, SYDVKM. The CDR3 DNA is TGTGCCAGCCTCGTGGCGGGAGGAGGAAATGAGCAGTTCTTC. Translated: CASLVAGGGNEQFF.

The CDR3: CASSQPGGRYEQYF. CDR3 DNA: TGTGCCAGCTCACAGCCAGGGGGAAGGTACGAGCAGTACTTC. The V gene is TRBV18, the J gene TRBJ2-7; 7 bases agree with TRBD1. CDR1 KGHSH and CDR2 LQKENI come from the germline V gene. J gave up 4 bases and V 4 bases, and 7 bases lay outside the gene matches. CDR3 size: 14 residues. The full variable domain, completed using reference TRBV18 and TRBJ2-7, is NAGVMQNPRHLVRRRGQEARLRCSPMKGHSHVYWYRQLPEEGLKFMVYLQKENIIDESGMPKERFSAEFPKEGPSILRIQQVVRGDSAAYFCASSQPGGRYEQYFGPGTRLTVT.

This chain links TRBV18 with TRBJ1-1; D not certain. V lost 4 bases and J lost 2, with 11 bases in between. This CDR3 is built from 14 residues. Looked up from germline, CDR1 is KGHSH and CDR2 is LQKENI. CDR3 sequence reads: CASSRGEGNTEAFF. The CDR3 DNA sequence: TGTGCCAGCTCACGCGGGGAGGGTAACACTGAAGCTTTCTTT.

J is TRBJ1-4 and V is TRBV29-1; TRBD1 agrees at 9 bases. J was trimmed by 8 bases and V by 6 bases; bases with no gene match: 10. Germline loops: CDR1 SQVTM, CDR2 ANQGSEA. The CDR3 loop spans 14 amino acids. Written as DNA, the CDR3 is TGCAGCGTCCGGCCGACAGGGGGACACGAAAAACTGTTTTTT. Translation: CSVRPTGGHEKLFF. Looking up the rest from reference TRBV29-1 and TRBJ1-4 gives the full variable domain: SAVISQKPSRDICQRGTSLTIQCQVDSQVTMMFWYRQQPGQSLTLIATANQGSEATYESGFVIDKFPISRPNLTFSTLTVSNMSPEDSSIYLCSVRPTGGHEKLFFGSGTQLSVL.

The genes are TRBV7-8 and TRBJ2-3, with D hard to call. The V gene's germline CDR1 is SGHVS and CDR2 FQNEAQ. V lost 5 bases and J lost 4, with 13 bases in between. The length of the CDR3 is 14 residues. The CDR3 coding sequence is TGTGCCAGCAGCGTAAGGCTAGTCCCAGATACGCAGTATTTT. It encodes CASSVRLVPDTQYF.

About this clone itself: The junction does not match germline at one end; this may be a read error. This specimen includes other DNA sequences encoding the same CDR3. The chain links TRBV5-1 to TRBJ1-1; D is unresolved. The CDR3 covers 13 residues. Germline values: CDR1 SGHRS, CDR2 YFSETQ. CDR3 in DNA: TGCGCCAGCAGCTTGGAGGCGGAAGGAGAAGCCTTCTTT. As protein: CASSLEAEGEAFF. The full variable domain, its missing parts supplied by reference TRBV5-1 and TRBJ1-1, is KAGVTQTPRYLIKTRGQQVTLSCSPISGHRSVSWYQQTPGQGLQFLFEYFSETQRNKGNFPGRFSGRQFSNSRSEMNVSTLELGDSALYLCASSLEAEGEAFFGQGTRLTVV.

This clone was recorded only once. The chain joins TRBV4-3 to TRBJ2-7, with TRBD1 identical over 7 bases. The CDR3 runs 15 residues. The junction had 7 bases not matched to a gene; V was cut back by 1 base and J by 4 bases. Germline V gene lookup returns CDR1 LGHNA and CDR2 YSLEER. In DNA, the CDR3 is TGCGCCAGCAGCCAAGGGATTCTCAGGGGGTACGAGCAGTACTTC. This translates into CASSQGILRGYEQYF.

This clone has just one count. This rearrangement joins TRBV6-6 to TRBJ2-5; D gene ambiguous. The J call may be incorrect, as the DNA end agrees better with TRBJ2-7. The germline CDR1 and CDR2 sequences are MNHNY and SVGAGI (reference sequence). The CDR3 is made up of 15 amino acids. CDR3 loop: CASSPRIGPAHEQYF. The CDR3 DNA reads as TGTGCCAGCAGTCCGAGGATCGGCCCAGCCCACGAGCAGTACTTC.